The rows below give T cell receptor beta chains drawn from one sample of a study of Ad26.COV2.S vaccination and SARS-CoV-2 variants. Sequenced by immunoSEQ multiplex PCR; TCRdb stores in-frame clones only, minus some. This table holds about 320,000 clones, 85% to 90% found once. The material sequenced was peripheral blood, taken in a trial of Ad26.COV2.S vaccine versus placebo. The origin of the receptors is a person between 18 and 65 years old who received the Ad26.COV2.S COVID-19 vaccine or a placebo. CDR3s include the opening cysteine and the closing phenylalanine or tryptophan. The D gene is left open where the match is weak. Size values are once, few and many counts, or a class for expanded clones, and some rows have none.

TRBJ2-5 | . | . | TRBV5-8 | TGTGCCAGCAGCTTGCGTCAATTTGTGGGGGAGACCCAGTACTTC | CASSLRQFVGETQYF
TRBJ1-1 | . | . | TRBV5-4 | TGTGCCAGCAGCTCCCAGGGTTGGCCCATGAACACTGAAGCTTTCTTT | CASSSQGWPMNTEAFF
TRBJ2-1 | . | TRBD2 | TRBV7-2 | TGTGCCAGCAGCGGGGGTTGGCGGGGGGATGAGCAGTTCTTC | CASSGGWRGDEQFF
TRBJ2-7 | few | TRBD1 | TRBV7-2 | TGTGCCAGCAGCGCATCCGGGACAGGGGTCGAGCAGTACTTC | CASSASGTGVEQYF
TRBJ1-5 | . | . | TRBV2 | TGTGCCAGCAGTGAGACCAGTAGCAATCAGCCCCAGCATTTT | CASSETSSNQPQHF
TRBJ1-2 | . | . | TRBV30 | TGTGCCAGCTCTGGGGGCTTTGGGTATGGCTACACCTTC | CASSGGFGYGYTF
TRBJ1-1 | few | . | TRBV19 | TGTGCCAGTAGTACGATACCGACCCTCAATGGGGGCAACGGTGAAGCTTTCTTT | CASSTIPTLNGGNGEAFF
TRBJ1-2 | . | . | TRBV4-1 | TGCGCCAGCAGCCATTCGGCCATTAACTATGGCTACACCTTC | CASSHSAINYGYTF
TRBJ2-3 | . | . | TRBV7-9 | TGTGCCAGCAGCTTAAGGGGGACGAACACAGATACGCAGTATTTT | CASSLRGTNTDTQYF
TRBJ1-2 | once | . | TRBV5-1 | TGCGCCAGCAGCTTGAGGGCAGACGGCGGTGGCTACACCTTC | CASSLRADGGGYTF
TRBJ1-1 | . | . | TRBV5-1 | TGCGCCAGCAGCTCACAGGGCTGGGGCACTGAAGCTTTCTTT | CASSSQGWGTEAFF
TRBJ1-4 | many | . | TRBV3-1/TRBV3-2 | TGTGCCAGCAGCCACGCCGCTTTGGATGAAAAACTGTTTTTT | CASSHAALDEKLFF
TRBJ2-7 | . | . | TRBV18 | TGTGCCAGCTCACCAAGGGGCGCGGGAACACACTACGAGCAGTACTTC | CASSPRGAGTHYEQYF
TRBJ2-2 | . | . | TRBV20-1 | TGCAGTGCTAGGTTTGGGGAGCTGTTTTTT | CSARFGELFF